The rows below give T cell receptor beta chains drawn from one sample of a study of blood T cell repertoires in COVID-19. Sequencing used immunoSEQ multiplex PCR; TCRdb keeps in-frame clones, though not all of them. The sample holds about 150,000 clones, roughly 79% seen once. Material: peripheral blood. The source is a man in his forties or fifties with active or convalescent COVID-19. Both conserved end residues are part of each CDR3. The D gene is left open where the match is weak. Not all rows give a size; the values are once, few, many and, for expanded clones, a class.

>TRBV15|TRBJ2-7|.|18|.
TGTGCCACCAGCAGTGACCCCCCCCATAGCGGAAGGTTCTACGAGCAGTACTTC
CATSSDPPHSGRFYEQYF
>TRBV2|TRBJ1-4|.|15|.
TGTGCCAGCAGTGGCGAACAGGGAAGAGCTGAAAAACTGTTTTTT
CASSGEQGRAEKLFF
>TRBV9|TRBJ2-1|.|15|TRBD1
TGTGCCAGCAGCGACGACAGGGGGCTGTACAATGAGCAGTTCTTC
CASSDDRGLYNEQFF
>TRBV4-1|TRBJ1-1|.|15|.
TGCGCCAGCAGCCACCCACTAAAAGGGGACACTGAAGCTTTCTTT
CASSHPLKGDTEAFF
>TRBV30|TRBJ2-2|.|16|TRBD2
TGTGCCTGGAGTCAGACTAGCGGGACGAACACCGGGGAGCTGTTTTTT
CAWSQTSGTNTGELFF
>TRBV5-1|TRBJ2-7|.|15|.
TGCGCCAGCAGCTTGGTGGCTAGCGCCTCCTACGAGCAGTACTTC
CASSLVASASYEQYF
>TRBV2|TRBJ2-7|many|13|.
TGTGCCAGCAGTGCGGGAGCCTCCTACGAGCAGTACTTC
CASSAGASYEQYF
>TRBV30|TRBJ1-1|.|16|.
TGTGCCTGGTCTGGGCGGGGTCGGGTAATGAACACTGAAGCTTTCTTT
CAWSGRGRVMNTEAFF
>TRBV7-6|TRBJ1-2|.|14|.
TGTGCCAGCAGCTTATCGGACTCTTTCGGAGGCTACACCTTC
CASSLSDSFGGYTF
>TRBV6-4|TRBJ2-1|once|13|.
TGTGCCAGCAGTGACTCTAGGGAGTCTGAGCAGTTCTTC
CASSDSRESEQFF
>TRBV10-3|TRBJ2-1|.|15|.
TGTGCCATCAGTGAGTCCCCGGGCTCCTACAATGAGCAGTTCTTC
CAISESPGSYNEQFF
>TRBV27|TRBJ2-2|.|14|.
TGTGCCAGCAGTTTATTGGTGGGCCCCGGGGAGCTGTTTTTT
CASSLLVGPGELFF
>TRBV6-2/TRBV6-3|TRBJ2-1|.|14|TRBD2
TGTGCCAGCAGTTCGGGACTAGCGGGAAATGAGCAGTTCTTC
CASSSGLAGNEQFF
>TRBV28|TRBJ2-7|few|14|.
TGTGCCAGCAGTTGGTCTACCGGGAGTGACGAGCAGTACTTC
CASSWSTGSDEQYF
>TRBV5-4|TRBJ2-7|.|15|TRBD1
TGTGCCAGCAGTTATCGACAGGGCTGGGGCTACGAGCAGTACTTC
CASSYRQGWGYEQYF
>TRBV14|TRBJ2-5|once|16|TRBD2
TGTGCCAGCAGCCTACGGACTAGCGGGGACCAAGAGACCCAGTACTTC
CASSLRTSGDQETQYF
>TRBV7-9|TRBJ2-4|.|13|.
TGTGCCAGCAGCTCCCCGGCCAAAAACATTCAGTACTTC
CASSSPAKNIQYF
>TRBV4-1|TRBJ1-2|.|15|.
TGCGCCAGCAGCCAAGCCGCAAACTCTAACTATGGCTACACCTTC
CASSQAANSNYGYTF
>TRBV28|TRBJ2-3|.|13|.
TGTGCCAGCGGTCTCGCGGGGCCAGATACGCAGTATTTT
CASGLAGPDTQYF
>TRBV11-2|TRBJ2-1|.|19|TRBD2
TGTGCCAGCAGCTTAAAGGGACTAGCGGGGATATCTACTTACAATGAGCAGTTCTTC
CASSLKGLAGISTYNEQFF
>TRBV9|TRBJ1-2|.|22|TRBD1
TGTGCCAGCCCCCGTCAGGGCCGGGACAGGGGGCATCCTATAATGTCTAACTATGGCTACACCTTC
CASPRQGRDRGHPIMSNYGYTF
>TRBV27|TRBJ1-2|.|16|.
TGTGCCAGCAGTCCCGCGGGGGAGGGACTTAACTATGGCTACACCTTC
CASSPAGEGLNYGYTF
>TRBV5-4|TRBJ2-1|.|17|TRBD2
TGTGCCAGCAGCTTGGGGGCTAGCGGGACCCCCTACAATGAGCAGTTCTTC
CASSLGASGTPYNEQFF
>TRBV30|TRBJ2-1|once|19|TRBD1
TGTGCCTGGAGTAATAGGATCCGGGACAGGGTCCGCAGCCCCAATGAGCAGTTCTTC
CAWSNRIRDRVRSPNEQFF
>TRBV7-3|TRBJ2-1|.|16|.
TGTGCCAGCAGCTCGACAGGGGAGGGCTCCTACAATGAGCAGTTCTTC
CASSSTGEGSYNEQFF
>TRBV25-1|TRBJ2-5|.|18|.
TGTGCCAGCAGTGAATTTGTTTTGAGCGGGACACCTCAAGAGACCCAGTACTTC
CASSEFVLSGTPQETQYF
>TRBV27|TRBJ2-1|.|16|TRBD2
TGTGCCAGCAGTTCCCTCCCGGGACTAGCGGTCAATGAGCAGTTCTTC
CASSSLPGLAVNEQFF
>TRBV12-3/TRBV12-4|TRBJ2-3|.|13|.
TGTGCCAGCAGTTATGGGGCCACAGATACGCAGTATTTT
CASSYGATDTQYF
>TRBV29-1|TRBJ2-2|.|11|.
TGCAGCGTTAGAGATGCGGGGGAGCTGTTTTTT
CSVRDAGELFF
>TRBV15|TRBJ2-2|once|19|TRBD2
TGTGCCACCAGCAGAGATCTTTTAGCGGGAGGGCATCGAGCCGGGGAGCTGTTTTTT
CATSRDLLAGGHRAGELFF
>TRBV27|TRBJ1-3|.|15|.
TGTGCCAGCAGTTTAAGGGGGTTAGATGGAAACACCATATATTTT
CASSLRGLDGNTIYF
>TRBV7-9|TRBJ1-1|.|14|.
TGTGCCAGCAGCCTACTCGGCCAGGCCACTGAAGCTTTCTTT
CASSLLGQATEAFF
>TRBV11-1|TRBJ2-7|few|15|TRBD1
TGTGCCAGCAGCTTTACAGGGGGTCCTACCTACGAGCAGTACTTC
CASSFTGGPTYEQYF
>TRBV24-1|TRBJ2-5|.|16|TRBD1
TGTGCCACCAGTGATTTGAGCAGGGGGCACCAAGAGACCCAGTACTTC
CATSDLSRGHQETQYF
>TRBV6-5|TRBJ2-5|.|15|TRBD1
TGTGCCAGCAGCCCACGGACAGGTCAACGGGGGACCCAGTACTTC
CASSPRTGQRGTQYF
>TRBV6-5|TRBJ2-2|.|15|.
TGTGCCAGCAGTCCCCGAACAGGGAACACCGGGGAGCTGTTTTTT
CASSPRTGNTGELFF
>TRBV28|TRBJ1-6|.|14|.
TGTGCCAGCAGTCTAGGGGGACCCAATTCACCCCTCCACTTT
CASSLGGPNSPLHF
>TRBV6-5|TRBJ2-7|few|11|.
TGTGCCAGCAGGACAGACTACGAGCAGTACTTC
CASRTDYEQYF
>TRBV3-1/TRBV3-2|TRBJ2-1|.|13|.
TGTGCCAGCAGCCAATTCGCGCGGGATGAGCAGTTCTTC
CASSQFARDEQFF
>TRBV27|TRBJ2-1|.|15|.
TGTGCCAGCAGTTTATATGTAACACCCAACAATGAGCAGTTCTTC
CASSLYVTPNNEQFF
>TRBV7-2|TRBJ2-5|.|17|TRBD2
TGTGCCAGCAGCTTAGAGGGACTAGCGGGAGGAACTGGGACCCAGTACTTC
CASSLEGLAGGTGTQYF
>TRBV7-2|TRBJ1-2|once|17|TRBD1
TGTGCCAGCAGCTCGCAAATATCTGGACAGGGGGCCTATGGCTACACCTTC
CASSSQISGQGAYGYTF
>TRBV19|TRBJ1-6|.|15|.
TGTGCCAGTAGTAAAGGTCGACCTGGCGGTTCACCCCTCCACTTT
CASSKGRPGGSPLHF
>TRBV18|TRBJ2-5|.|12|.
TGTGCCAGCTCAACGCCCTCCGGGACCCAGTACTTC
CASSTPSGTQYF
>TRBV3-1/TRBV3-2|TRBJ2-4|once|16|TRBD1
TGTGCCAGCAGCCCCCGGACAGGGGATGGCAAAAACATTCAGTACTTC
CASSPRTGDGKNIQYF
>TRBV9|TRBJ2-1|.|15|TRBD1
TGTGCCAGCAGCCCCGACAGGGGGCTCTACAATGAGCAGTTCTTC
CASSPDRGLYNEQFF
>TRBV7-9|TRBJ2-1|.|16|TRBD2
TGTGCCAGCAGGCCGCCCGGGACTAGGTACTACAATGAGCAGTTCTTC
CASRPPGTRYYNEQFF
>TRBV6-4|TRBJ2-2|.|14|.
TGTGCCAGCAGTGACTATAGTGACACCGGGGAGCTGTTTTTT
CASSDYSDTGELFF
>TRBV24-1|TRBJ2-5|few|15|TRBD1
TGTGCCACCAGTGAATATGACCGGGACAGGGTAGTTCAGTACTTC
CATSEYDRDRVVQYF
>TRBV27|TRBJ1-4|.|16|.
TGTGCCAGCAGTTTATCGTGGTTCGGGGAGGGTGAAAAACTGTTTTTT
CASSLSWFGEGEKLFF
>TRBV6-5|TRBJ2-5|.|15|.
TGTGCCAGCAGTTACGGTCCTTCTGGCTTAGAGACCCAGTACTTC
CASSYGPSGLETQYF
>TRBV29-1|TRBJ2-1|.|18|TRBD1
TGCAGCGTTGATGGGACAGGGGGCTCGGCAAGCTCCTACAATGAGCAGTTCTTC
CSVDGTGGSASSYNEQFF
>TRBV19|TRBJ2-5|.|15|TRBD1
TGTGCCAGTAGTTATCGGGACAGGGGGTCGGAGACCCAGTACTTC
CASSYRDRGSETQYF